Below, 24 T cell receptor beta chains from the same sample are listed, as sequenced in a study of response to subunit inactivated influenza vaccine. TCRdb called the RT-PCR reads again in MiXCR, with one record for every CDR3 protein. The sample has roughly 500,000 distinct CDR3 sequences, under 30% seen once; the top ten hold approximately 3%. This sample was shared with a second study, whose subject was T cells expressing NK-cell markers. From that report: TCR beta cDNA was made by 5'RACE template switching with UMIs.

The specimen was CD4+ T cells sorted from PBMCs, collected 11 to 12 days after vaccination. These receptors were taken from a man aged 50 to 59 who received an inactivated influenza vaccine.

The table lists this clonotype with a few counts. This rearrangement joins TRBV7-2 to TRBJ1-6; D is ambiguous. Germline CDR1 and CDR2: SGHTA and FQGNSA. The CDR3 is 13 amino acids. The V end lost 1 base, the J end lost 10 bases, and 8 bases lay between the germline ends. The DNA for the CDR3 is TGTGCCAGCAGCTTAGGAAGCGAATCACCCCTCCACTTT. It codes for CASSLGSESPLHF.

V usage is TRBV6-5 and J usage is TRBJ2-3; 7 bases match TRBD2. This CDR3 is 17 amino acids long. J was trimmed by 2 bases and V by 0 bases; bases with no gene match: 8. Germline V lookup: CDR1 MNHEY, CDR2 SVGAGI. The CDR3 sequence is CASSYSAPGRDTDTQYF. DNA of the CDR3: TGTGCCAGCAGTTACTCGGCTCCTGGGAGGGACACAGATACGCAGTATTTT.

This clonotype was seen only a few times. The V call is TRBV2, the J call TRBJ2-4, with D perhaps assigned TRBD1 or TRBD2 (5 bases each). The CDR3 has 13 residues. Deletions cut 7 bases from V and 5 bases from J, with 12 bases between. Germline V gene lookup returns CDR1 SNHLY and CDR2 FYNNEI. The CDR3 spells CASKEGRENIQYF. The DNA for the CDR3 is TGTGCCAGCAAAGAGGGGAGAGAAAACATTCAGTACTTC. Full variable domain (rest looked up from reference TRBV2 and TRBJ2-4): EPEVTQTPSHQVTQMGQEVILRCVPISNHLYFYWYRQILGQKVEFLVSFYNNEISEKSEIFDDQFSVERPDGSNFTLKIRSTKLEDSAMYFCASKEGRENIQYFGAGTRLSVL.

The genes are TRBV2 and TRBJ2-1; tentatively, D is TRBD2 (5 bases). The CDR3 runs to 14 residues. Trimming shortened V by 2 bases and J by 7 bases, and 12 bases separated the two germline ends. The germline V gene encodes CDR1 SNHLY and CDR2 FYNNEI. The CDR3 sequence: CASSELALFNEQFF. In DNA form, the CDR3 reads TGTGCCAGCAGTGAACTAGCCCTTTTTAATGAGCAGTTCTTC.

There are many counts of this clonotype. The chain uses TRBV3-1 and TRBJ2-7, with D perhaps matching TRBD2 (5 bases). With 2 bases removed from V and 2 bases from J, the gap between germline ends came to 19 bases. This CDR3 comprises 17 residues. CDR1 and CDR2 (germline): LGHDT, YNNKEL (reference sequence). The CDR3 bases are TGTGCCAGCAGCCAATCCTTCGGGGATACCTTCCCCTACGAGCAGTACTTC. Its translation is CASSQSFGDTFPYEQYF.

This clonotype was counted many times. The chain uses TRBV7-7 and TRBJ2-7, with 10 positions matching TRBD1. The CDR3 is 15 residues long. The V gene end was trimmed by 7 bases and the J gene end by 2 bases; junction bases not matched to a gene: 8. CDR1 is SSHAT, CDR2 FNYEAQ, per germline (reference sequence). The CDR3, as DNA: TGTGCCAGCAAGTACGGACAGGGGGGTACCTACGAGCAGTACTTC. As protein: CASKYGQGGTYEQYF.

This chain joins TRBV29-1 and TRBJ2-3; D perhaps matches TRBD2 (6 bases). The CDR3 consists of 12 residues. The V gene lost 4 bases and the J gene lost 6 bases, with 11 bases spanning the gap. Germline V CDR1 and CDR2: SQVTM, ANQGSEA. The CDR3 DNA is TGCAGCGTTGTCGCGGGATCCGATACGCAGTATTTT. Translating gives CSVVAGSDTQYF.

This rearrangement joins TRBV5-1 to TRBJ2-2; 11 bases are a match to TRBD2. The CDR3 consists of 20 residues. Germline V gene sequence: CDR1 SGHRS, CDR2 YFSETQ. J lost 3 bases, V lost 0 bases, and 13 bases had no gene match. The CDR3 DNA is TGCGCCAGCAGCTTGGTACCAGAGAGTAGACTAGCGGGATACACCGGGGAGCTGTTTTTT. Its translation is CASSLVPESRLAGYTGELFF.

The chain links TRBV28 to TRBJ2-7, with D possibly matching TRBD1 (6 bases). The germline V gene encodes CDR1 MDHEN and CDR2 SYDVKM. This CDR3 has 15 residues. V shed 6 bases and J shed 3 bases, with 18 bases lying between them. CDR3 in amino acids: CASRDSGRGYYEQYF. The CDR3 DNA follows: TGTGCCAGCAGAGATTCGGGCAGGGGATACTACGAGCAGTACTTC.

This chain links TRBV20-1 with TRBJ2-7; 11 nucleotides align to TRBD2. V was clipped by 5 bases and J by 7 bases; unmatched bases: 16. CDR3 size: 16 residues. Germline assignment: CDR1 DFQATT and CDR2 SNEGSKA (reference sequence). In nucleotides, the CDR3 is TGCAGTGCTGGGGAATTTTTAGCGGGAGGGGACATAGAGCAGTACTTC. It is translated as CSAGEFLAGGDIEQYF.

V is TRBV7-9 and J is TRBJ2-6; possibly TRBD2 for D (6 bases). V was trimmed by 3 bases and J by 5 bases, leaving 11 bases between them. CDR3 length equals 15 residues. CDR1 SEHNR and CDR2 FQNEAQ come from the germline V gene (reference sequence). DNA of the CDR3: TGTGCCAGCAGCTTCCTGGGGGGATGGGCCAACGTCCTGACTTTC. Its translation: CASSFLGGWANVLTF.

This clonotype showed up just a few times. The V gene is TRBV3-1, the J gene TRBJ1-6; D remains ambiguous. Germline values: CDR1 LGHDT, CDR2 YNNKEL (reference sequence). V lost 3 bases, J lost 8 bases, and 5 bases lay in between. The CDR3 length is 12 residues. This CDR3 reads CASSHGDSPLHF. For the CDR3, the DNA is TGTGCCAGCAGCCACGGGGATTCACCCCTCCACTTT.

The J gene is TRBJ2-3, the V gene TRBV12-5; 10 bases line up with TRBD2. The CDR3 spans 15 residues. V lost 5 bases to trimming and J lost 4 bases; unmatched junction nucleotides: 6. Per the germline V gene, CDR1 is LGHNT and CDR2 is FRNRAP. Here the CDR3 DNA reads TGTGCTAGTGGTGCGGGACTAGCGATCGCAGATACGCAGTATTTT. Translation: CASGAGLAIADTQYF.

This clonotype was observed at least ten times. The gene calls are TRBV7-9 and TRBJ2-7, with 10 bases that match TRBD1. The CDR3 is 15 amino acids. Germline CDR1 reads SEHNR; CDR2 reads FQNEAQ (reference sequence). J was trimmed by 1 base and V by 1 base; bases with no gene match: 1. The CDR3 DNA reads TGTGCCAGCAGCTTAGAGGACAGGGGGTCCTACGAGCAGTACTTC. Translation gives CASSLEDRGSYEQYF.

The chain carries TRBV7-2 and TRBJ2-5, with 11 nucleotides matching TRBD2. The CDR3 covers 16 residues. With V trimmed by 0 bases and J by 5 bases, 5 bases remained unmatched. CDR1 is SGHTA and CDR2 is FQGNSA in the germline V gene. The CDR3 nucleotides read TGTGCCAGCAGCTTAGCCGGGACTAGCGGACGGGAGACCCAGTACTTC. It yields the protein CASSLAGTSGRETQYF.

This clonotype was seen ten or more times. This rearrangement joins TRBV7-2 to TRBJ2-7; D is possibly TRBD1 (6 bases). V dropped 3 bases and J dropped 3 bases, with 6 bases sitting between them. The CDR3 spans 12 residues. Germline lookup yields CDR1 SGHTA and CDR2 FQGNSA. Here the CDR3 DNA reads TGTGCCAGCAGCTTGACAGGCTACGAGCAGTACTTC. Its translation is CASSLTGYEQYF.

This clonotype occurred many times. The gene calls are TRBV15 and TRBJ2-5; D is unresolved. Germline CDR1 is LNHNV and CDR2 is YYDKDF (reference sequence). Trimming stripped 7 bases from V and 5 bases from J, with 14 bases between. The CDR3 sequence is 13 residues long. The CDR3 loop reads CATKAPTQETQYF. The CDR3 bases are TGTGCCACCAAAGCCCCTACCCAGGAGACCCAGTACTTC. The whole variable domain, filled in from reference TRBV15 and TRBJ2-5, reads DAMVIQNPRYQVTQFGKPVTLSCSQTLNHNVMYWYQQKSSQAPKLLFHYYDKDFNNEADTPDNFQSRRPNTSFCFLDIRSPGLGDTAMYLCATKAPTQETQYFGPGTRLLVL.

This chain uses TRBV12-3 or TRBV12-4 with TRBJ2-2; a possible D gene is TRBD1 (6 bases). Deletions cut 6 bases from V and 8 bases from J, with 13 bases between. This CDR3 is 13 amino acids long. CDR3 protein: CASSGQGIGELFF. The CDR3 DNA is TGTGCCAGCAGCGGGCAGGGGATTGGGGAGCTGTTTTTT.

The V call is TRBV5-6, the J call TRBJ2-5; 8 bases are a match to TRBD1. With V trimmed by 1 base and J by 4 bases, 9 bases remained unmatched. Germline CDR1 reads SGHDT; CDR2 reads YYEEEE. The CDR3 consists of 16 residues. In DNA, the CDR3 is TGTGCCAGCAGCTTGTCAGGGCAGGGGGCTCGAGAGACCCAGTACTTC. Translating it yields CASSLSGQGARETQYF.

The chain has TRBV5-1 and TRBJ2-2, with TRBD2 as a possible D gene (5 bases). V was trimmed by 1 base and J by 1 base, leaving 17 bases between them. CDR1 is SGHRS, CDR2 YFSETQ, per germline. CDR3 length: 18 amino acids. The DNA for the CDR3 is TGCGCCAGCAGCTTGAATAGCGTGGTTATGGGGAACACCGGGGAGCTGTTTTTT. Protein sequence: CASSLNSVVMGNTGELFF.

The chain employs TRBV7-2 and TRBJ2-1; 13 bases line up with TRBD2. V shed 5 bases and J 1 base; nucleotides not matched to a gene: 5. The CDR3 runs 17 residues. Germline values: CDR1 SGHTA, CDR2 FQGNSA. The CDR3 protein is CASSQTSGRGSYNEQFF. CDR3 nucleotides: TGTGCCAGCAGCCAAACTAGCGGGAGGGGATCCTACAATGAGCAGTTCTTC.

The chain has TRBV20-1 and TRBJ2-1; 8 nucleotides match TRBD2. Looked up from germline, CDR1 is DFQATT and CDR2 is SNEGSKA (reference sequence). The CDR3 is made up of 14 amino acids. The ends lost 5 bases at V and 6 bases at J; junction bases unmatched: 9. The CDR3, as DNA: TGCAGTGCTCACGTAGCGGGATCGGTCAATGAGCAGTTCTTC. Translating gives CSAHVAGSVNEQFF.

The chain carries TRBV3-1 and TRBJ2-2; 7 nucleotides agree with TRBD1. CDR1 and CDR2 (germline): LGHDT, YNNKEL (reference sequence). CDR3 size: 15 residues. Unmatched junction bases numbered 9, after V lost 6 bases and J lost 5 bases. This CDR3 reads CASRLYRGGTGELFF. The DNA for the CDR3 is TGTGCCAGCAGGCTATACAGGGGCGGTACCGGGGAGCTGTTTTTT.

A few counts support this clonotype. This chain connects TRBV3-1 to TRBJ2-7; 9 bases agree with TRBD2. Per germline, CDR1 LGHDT and CDR2 YNNKEL (reference sequence). The CDR3 sequence is 17 residues long. Losses at the gene ends were 4 bases for V and 7 bases for J; bases not matched to a gene: 17. The CDR3 DNA follows: TGTGCCAGCAGCCCCACAGGGCTGGTAGCGGGGGCAAGGGAGCAGTACTTC. It encodes CASSPTGLVAGAREQYF.